A single sample gave rise to the 29 T cell receptor beta chains below, sequenced in a study of early T cells in non-severe SARS-CoV-2 infection. TCRdb independently ran MiXCR on the 5' RACE reads; one entry per CDR3 protein. Here the sample spans roughly 90,000 distinct CDR3 sequences, around 15% being singletons. The sequenced sample consisted of whole blood. The receptors were sampled from an adult who was a healthcare worker with PCR-confirmed SARS-CoV-2 infection or an uninfected control (not recorded which).

Only a few counts were recorded for this clonotype. The gene calls are TRBV7-8 and TRBJ1-2; 11 bases are shared with TRBD1. The CDR3 is made up of 15 amino acids. The germline gives CDR1 SGHVS, CDR2 FQNEAQ. J gave up 5 bases and V 5 bases, and 7 bases lay outside the gene matches. In DNA form, the CDR3 reads TGTGCCAGCAGCACAGACGGACAGGGGGCATATGGCTACACCTTC. This encodes CASSTDGQGAYGYTF.

The gene calls are TRBV12-3 or TRBV12-4 and TRBJ1-6; 8 bases are a match to TRBD1. The CDR3 consists of 14 residues. J was trimmed by 9 bases and V by 3 bases; bases with no gene match: 4. The CDR3 region is CASSLEQGVSPLHF. The CDR3 DNA reads TGTGCCAGCAGTTTGGAACAGGGGGTTTCACCCCTCCACTTT.

Written as DNA, the CDR3 is TGCAGCGTATCCGGGACGGCTAGCAATCAGCCCCAGCATTTT. It codes for CSVSGTASNQPQHF. The chain has TRBV29-1 and TRBJ1-5, with D maybe TRBD1 (5 bases). CDR1 is SQVTM, CDR2 ANQGSEA, per germline. The germline V and J ends were trimmed by 6 bases and 0 bases, with 12 bases remaining between them. This CDR3 spans 14 amino acids.

This clonotype was observed at least ten times. The rearrangement uses TRBV14 and TRBJ2-3; TRBD2 matches 9 bases. This CDR3 contains 16 residues. J gave up 3 bases and V 1 base, and 5 bases lay outside the gene matches. Looked up from germline, CDR1 is SGHDN and CDR2 is FVKESK. This CDR3 reads CASSQVSGSYTDTQYF. The CDR3 bases are TGTGCCAGCAGCCAAGTTAGCGGGAGCTATACAGATACGCAGTATTTT.

The table lists this clonotype with a count of one. The junction departs from germline at one end; a sequencing error may be responsible. This chain uses TRBV12-5 with TRBJ2-6; the match to TRBD1 covers 7 bases. Germline assignment: CDR1 LGHNT and CDR2 FRNRAP. The CDR3 covers 17 residues. The CDR3: CASGLVRQGNGANVLTF. The CDR3 DNA sequence: TGTGCCAGTGGTTTGGTGAGACAGGGTAACGGGGCCAACGTCCTGACTTTC. Full variable domain (outside the CDR3, taken from reference TRBV12-5 and TRBJ2-6): DARVTQTPRHKVTEMGQEVTMRCQPILGHNTVFWYRQTMMQGLELLAYFRNRAPLDDSGMPKDRFSAEMPDATLATLKIQPSEPRDSAVYFCASGLVRQGNGANVLTFGAGSRLTVL.

This sequence joins TRBV7-9 and TRBJ2-5; D not certain. Trimming stripped 1 base from V and 1 base from J, with 10 bases between. This CDR3 spans 15 amino acids. From germline, CDR1 is SEHNR and CDR2 FQNEAQ (reference sequence). The CDR3 is CASSLEIEPQETQYF. CDR3 in DNA: TGTGCCAGCAGCTTAGAGATCGAGCCCCAAGAGACCCAGTACTTC. Looking up the rest from reference TRBV7-9 and TRBJ2-5 gives the full variable domain: DTGVSQNPRHKITKRGQNVTFRCDPISEHNRLYWYRQTLGQGPEFLTYFQNEAQLEKSRLLSDRFSAERPKGSFSTLEIQRTEQGDSAMYLCASSLEIEPQETQYFGPGTRLLVL.

Many counts were recorded for this clonotype. The chain has TRBV4-1 and TRBJ2-1; 7 bases agree with TRBD1. J gave up 8 bases and V 1 base, and 11 bases lay outside the gene matches. The CDR3 consists of 16 residues. Germline V gives CDR1 MGHRA, CDR2 YSYEKL. Written as DNA, the CDR3 is TGCGCCAGCAGCCAAGCTGTAAGACAGGGCGCCGATGAGCAGTTCTTC. Protein product: CASSQAVRQGADEQFF.

The chain couples TRBV7-2 to TRBJ1-3; possible D gene TRBD1, 6 bases. CDR3 length: 15 amino acids. Germline CDR1 reads SGHTA; CDR2 reads FQGNSA. V lost 3 bases, J lost 5 bases, and 14 bases lay in between. CDR3 nucleotides: TGTGCCAGCAGCTTGGGGACGGGGGCCCGAAACACCATATATTTT. Translating it yields CASSLGTGARNTIYF.

In its sample, this clonotype was seen a few times. The chain uses TRBV3-1 and TRBJ2-3; 14 positions match TRBD2. The CDR3 is 15 residues long. The V segment lost 5 bases and the J segment 4 bases; nucleotides outside the gene matches: 2. Germline CDR1 and CDR2: LGHDT and YNNKEL (reference sequence). CDR3 sequence: CASSGLAGGPDTQYF. Written as DNA, the CDR3 is TGTGCCAGCAGCGGACTAGCGGGGGGACCAGATACGCAGTATTTT.

This clonotype was observed a few times. The rearrangement joins TRBV2 to TRBJ2-1; D may be TRBD1 (6 bases). Trimming removed 5 bases at V and 7 bases at J, with 9 bases between. The germline V gene has CDR1 SNHLY and CDR2 FYNNEI. CDR3 length: 12 residues. DNA of the CDR3: TGTGCCAGCAGTACTCAGGGGAATGAGCAGTTCTTC. Translation gives CASSTQGNEQFF.

The rearrangement uses TRBV7-9 and TRBJ2-1; TRBD1 matches 11 bases. The ends lost 0 bases at V and 9 bases at J; junction bases unmatched: 7. CDR3 length: 16 amino acids. Germline CDR1 reads SEHNR; CDR2 reads FQNEAQ (reference sequence). The CDR3 DNA follows: TGTGCCAGCAGCTTAGCGTTGGACAGGGGGCATGTTGAGCAGTTCTTC. Encoded protein: CASSLALDRGHVEQFF.

This clonotype was detected many times. This chain uses TRBV29-1 with TRBJ1-4; weak D call: TRBD1 (5 bases). From germline, CDR1 is SQVTM and CDR2 ANQGSEA. This CDR3 spans 12 amino acids. Trimming removed 6 bases at V and 7 bases at J, with 12 bases between. In nucleotides, the CDR3 is TGCAGCGTGGTGGGGCTCGGTGAAAAACTGTTTTTT. Translated, it gives CSVVGLGEKLFF. The whole variable domain, filled in from reference TRBV29-1 and TRBJ1-4, reads SAVISQKPSRDICQRGTSLTIQCQVDSQVTMMFWYRQQPGQSLTLIATANQGSEATYESGFVIDKFPISRPNLTFSTLTVSNMSPEDSSIYLCSVVGLGEKLFFGSGTQLSVL.

This clonotype was counted a few times. V gene TRBV14 combines with J gene TRBJ1-1; TRBD1 agrees at 7 bases. Trimming cost V 4 bases and J 10 bases; bases outside gene matches: 9. The CDR3 covers 13 residues. Per germline, CDR1 SGHDN and CDR2 FVKESK. Here the CDR3 reads CASSPLQGGRAFF. The CDR3, as DNA: TGTGCCAGCAGCCCACTCCAGGGGGGAAGAGCTTTCTTT.

This clonotype was counted only a few times. The V and J genes are TRBV15 and TRBJ1-1; possibly TRBD1 for D (5 bases). Trimming left V 0 bases short and J 5 bases short, with 13 bases between. The CDR3 loop spans 15 amino acids. The germline V gene has CDR1 LNHNV and CDR2 YYDKDF (reference sequence). Here the CDR3 DNA reads TGTGCCACCAGCAGAGATCGAGACAGTTCTACTGAAGCTTTCTTT. It is translated as CATSRDRDSSTEAFF.

This clonotype was seen ten or more times. This chain uses TRBV20-1 with TRBJ2-2; 11 bases agree with TRBD2. CDR1 and CDR2 (germline): DFQATT, SNEGSKA (reference sequence). V lost 0 bases, J lost 0 bases, and 6 bases stayed unmatched. The CDR3 extends over 18 amino acids. CDR3 region: CSARDPSGGPANTGELFF. The CDR3 nucleotides are TGCAGTGCTAGAGATCCTAGCGGGGGGCCTGCGAACACCGGGGAGCTGTTTTTT.

This clonotype was picked up a small number of times. This chain's CDR3 is CSANAGRYGYTF. The CDR3 nucleotides read TGCAGTGCTAATGCTGGGCGCTATGGCTACACCTTC. V is TRBV20-1 and J is TRBJ1-2; D gene ambiguous. Trimming removed 4 bases from V and 4 bases from J, with 10 bases in between. The CDR3 is made up of 12 amino acids. Germline V gives CDR1 DFQATT, CDR2 SNEGSKA (reference sequence).

At least ten counts were recorded for this clonotype. This rearrangement joins TRBV7-2 to TRBJ1-5; the D gene is possibly TRBD1 (5 bases). CDR1 and CDR2 from the germline V gene are SGHTA and FQGNSA. This CDR3 region has 15 residues. Between the trimmed V and J ends, which lost 6 bases and 4 bases, there was a span of 16 bases. The CDR3 nucleotides are TGTGCCAGCAGAACCGCCGGGACCCAGAATCAGCCCCAGCATTTT. Translation: CASRTAGTQNQPQHF.

The J gene is TRBJ2-1, the V gene TRBV27; D remains ambiguous. Trimming took 4 bases from V and 9 from J, leaving 10 bases between them. Germline V lookup: CDR1 MNHEY, CDR2 SMNVEV (reference sequence). The CDR3 is made up of 12 amino acids. In nucleotides, the CDR3 is TGTGCCAGCAGTTCGATATCGGTTGAGCAGTTCTTC. This encodes CASSSISVEQFF.

This clonotype came up many times. V usage is TRBV10-3 and J usage is TRBJ2-2, with no clear D. This CDR3 is built from 15 residues. Germline CDR1 reads ENHRY; CDR2 reads SYGVKD. The V end was cut by 5 bases, the J end by 6 bases, with 16 bases between. CDR3 loop: CAISRTTSWAGELFF. In DNA, the CDR3 is TGTGCCATCAGTCGAACTACATCATGGGCCGGGGAGCTGTTTTTT.

A single count supports this clonotype. This chain connects TRBV7-9 to TRBJ2-1; D might be TRBD1 or TRBD2, each matching 5 bases. The CDR3 runs 12 residues. Looked up from germline, CDR1 is SEHNR and CDR2 is FQNEAQ (reference sequence). V lost 5 bases, J lost 15 bases, and 17 bases lay in between. The CDR3 spells CASSPGAVPRFF. The CDR3 DNA reads TGTGCCAGCAGCCCCGGGGCGGTTCCGCGGTTCTTC.

This clonotype was observed many times. Written as DNA, the CDR3 is TGTGCCAGCAGCGCTAGCGGGCTCTCCTACAATGAGCAGTTCTTC. This codes for CASSASGLSYNEQFF. V usage is TRBV11-2 and J usage is TRBJ2-1; TRBD2 aligns across 8 bases. Trimming took 5 bases from V and 0 from J; bases not matched to a gene: 3. The length of the CDR3 is 15 residues. Germline V gene lookup returns CDR1 SGHAT and CDR2 FQNNGV.

The J gene is TRBJ1-3, the V gene TRBV19; D gene uncertain. V lost 9 bases, J lost 4 bases, and 13 bases lay in between. The length of the CDR3 is 13 residues. The germline gives CDR1 LNHDA, CDR2 SQIVND (reference sequence). CDR3 protein: CASQTLGGNTIYF. The CDR3 DNA is TGTGCCAGCCAAACCCTGGGGGGAAACACCATATATTTT. Looking up the rest from reference TRBV19 and TRBJ1-3 gives the full variable domain: DGGITQSPKYLFRKEGQNVTLSCEQNLNHDAMYWYRQDPGQGLRLIYYSQIVNDFQKGDIAEGYSVSREKKESFPLTVTSAQKNPTAFYLCASQTLGGNTIYFGEGSWLTVV.

This clonotype came up many times. This chain uses TRBV3-1 with TRBJ2-6; D assignment may be TRBD1 or TRBD2 (5 bases each). Trimming took off 4 bases at V and 0 bases at J, with 22 bases between the two ends. The CDR3 totals 20 residues. From germline, CDR1 is LGHDT and CDR2 YNNKEL (reference sequence). The chain's CDR3 is CASSRALSGTSSSGANVLTF. The DNA of the CDR3 is TGTGCCAGCAGCCGAGCCCTATCTGGGACGTCGAGCTCTGGGGCCAACGTCCTGACTTTC.

The chain has TRBV19 and TRBJ1-3; tentatively, D is TRBD1 (6 bases). This CDR3 contains 14 residues. Germline V gives CDR1 LNHDA, CDR2 SQIVND (reference sequence). V was clipped by 6 bases and J by 0 bases, with 9 bases between them. CDR3: CASSDRSSGNTIYF. In nucleotides, the CDR3 is TGTGCCAGTAGCGACAGGTCCTCTGGAAACACCATATATTTT.

This clonotype was recorded only once. The chain employs TRBV14 and TRBJ1-1; unclear D gene. CDR1 is SGHDN and CDR2 is FVKESK in the germline V gene. Trimming took off 1 base at V and 5 bases at J, with 8 bases between the two ends. The CDR3 contains 13 residues. The CDR3 DNA is TGTGCCAGCAGCCAAGGACGGACGACTGAAGCTTTCTTT. Its protein product is CASSQGRTTEAFF.

The chain joins TRBV5-1 to TRBJ2-3, with D possibly matching TRBD2 (6 bases). Between the trimmed V and J ends, which lost 1 base and 1 base, there was a span of 13 bases. This CDR3 is 16 amino acids long. Germline V gene sequence: CDR1 SGHRS, CDR2 YFSETQ. The CDR3 region is CASSLSTGVGTDTQYF. The DNA of the CDR3 is TGCGCCAGCAGCTTGAGTACGGGAGTCGGCACAGATACGCAGTATTTT.

V is TRBV7-2 and J is TRBJ2-5; D is undetermined. Trimming took off 0 bases at V and 4 bases at J, with 12 bases between the two ends. Germline assignment: CDR1 SGHTA and CDR2 FQGNSA. The CDR3 length is 15 residues. CDR3 DNA: TGTGCCAGCAGCTTAGCGGGCCCCGTGAGAGAGACCCAGTACTTC. This sequence encodes CASSLAGPVRETQYF. Combining the CDR3 with reference TRBV7-2 and TRBJ2-5 gives the whole variable domain GAGVSQSPSNKVTEKGKDVELRCDPISGHTALYWYRQSLGQGLEFLIYFQGNSAPDKSGLPSDRFSAERTGGSVSTLTIQRTQQEDSAVYLCASSLAGPVRETQYFGPGTRLLVL.

Turning to this clonotype: A much larger clone sits a single nucleotide away, making a read error possible. This chain links TRBV3-1 with TRBJ2-3; TRBD2 matches 8 bases. This CDR3 region has 17 residues. CDR1 and CDR2 from the germline V gene are LGHDT and YNNKEL (reference sequence). CDR3 nucleotides: TGTGCCAGCAGCCAACTCCCACGGGCGGGAGGCGCAGATACGCTGTATTTT. Protein: CASSQLPRAGGADTLYF.

This clonotype has only a few counts. This chain connects TRBV12-3 or TRBV12-4 to TRBJ1-5, with D hard to call. The CDR3 spans 14 residues. Trimming removed 6 bases from V and 3 bases from J, with 12 bases in between. The CDR3 DNA reads TGTGCCAGCAGCACATACACTTCCAATCAGCCCCAGCATTTT. It encodes CASSTYTSNQPQHF.